Below are 32 T cell receptor beta chains sequenced from a single sample in a study of blood T cell repertoires in COVID-19. TCRdb's table, derived via immunoSEQ multiplex PCR, lists solely in-frame clones and lacks some. This table has around 200,000 clones, around 91% appearing once. The sample consisted of PBMCs or T cells enriched from blood (not recorded which). The receptors were sampled from a young woman who had recovered from COVID-19.

The chain joins TRBV5-4 to TRBJ1-1, with 12 bases identical to TRBD1. Germline CDR1 reads SGHNT; CDR2 reads YYREEE (reference sequence). J gave up 4 bases and V 9 bases, and 4 bases lay outside the gene matches. The length of the CDR3 is 13 residues. CDR3 DNA: TGTGCCATGGCGGGACAGGGGGCCACTGAAGCTTTCTTT. The encoded protein is CAMAGQGATEAFF. The full variable domain, completed using reference TRBV5-4 and TRBJ1-1, is ETGVTQSPTHLIKTRGQQVTLRCSSQSGHNTVSWYQQALGQGPQFIFQYYREEENGRGNFPPRFSGLQFPNYSSELNVNALELDDSALYLCAMAGQGATEAFFGQGTRLTVV.

The genes are TRBV28 and TRBJ1-4; D is ambiguous. Germline CDR1 and CDR2: MDHEN and SYDVKM. The CDR3 loop spans 12 amino acids. V was shortened by 6 bases and J by 8 bases, with 10 bases between the two germline ends. The CDR3 spells CASSRYREKLFF. CDR3 coding DNA: TGTGCCAGCAGCCGGTATCGCGAAAAACTGTTTTTT. The variable domain in full, completed from reference TRBV28 and TRBJ1-4, reads DVKVTQSSRYLVKRTGEKVFLECVQDMDHENMFWYRQDPGLGLRLIYFSYDVKMKEKGDIPEGYSVSREKKERFSLILESASTNQTSMYLCASSRYREKLFFGSGTQLSVL.

The V gene is TRBV7-9, the J gene TRBJ1-2, with D hard to call. In germline, CDR1 is SEHNR, CDR2 FQNEAQ (reference sequence). The CDR3 length is 13 residues. The V end was cut by 1 base, the J end by 1 base, with 4 bases between. The CDR3 protein is CASSLGVNYGYTF. The CDR3 DNA follows: TGTGCCAGCAGCTTAGGAGTTAACTATGGCTACACCTTC. Using reference TRBV7-9 and TRBJ1-2 for the parts outside the CDR3, the full variable domain is DTGVSQNPRHKITKRGQNVTFRCDPISEHNRLYWYRQTLGQGPEFLTYFQNEAQLEKSRLLSDRFSAERPKGSFSTLEIQRTEQGDSAMYLCASSLGVNYGYTFGSGTRLTVV.

This sequence joins TRBV7-2 and TRBJ2-1; unclear D gene. The CDR3 spans 16 residues. The V and J ends lost 0 bases and 3 bases respectively, with 12 bases between them. Germline V gene lookup returns CDR1 SGHTA and CDR2 FQGNSA. The CDR3 nucleotides are TGTGCCAGCAGCTTAGCGGCTTCCAGTTTCTACAATGAGCAGTTCTTC. Its translation is CASSLAASSFYNEQFF.

The V call is TRBV2, the J call TRBJ2-3, with 9 bases fitting TRBD2. This CDR3 spans 15 amino acids. The J segment lost 3 bases and the V segment lost 10 bases, leaving 11 bases of the junction unmatched. Germline V gene data show CDR1 as SNHLY and CDR2 as FYNNEI. The CDR3 spells CATTAGGPGTDTQYF. The DNA of the CDR3 is TGTGCCACTACTGCGGGAGGGCCAGGGACAGATACGCAGTATTTT.

This clone was counted once. The chain joins TRBV28 to TRBJ1-3; 8 bases fit TRBD1. The CDR3 contains 14 residues. With 6 bases clipped from V and 2 bases from J, the junction kept 3 bases outside the gene matches. The germline gives CDR1 MDHEN, CDR2 SYDVKM. The chain's CDR3 is CASRTRGPGNTIYF. DNA of the CDR3: TGTGCCAGCAGGACCAGGGGGCCTGGAAACACCATATATTTT. Full variable domain (remainder filled in from reference TRBV28 and TRBJ1-3): DVKVTQSSRYLVKRTGEKVFLECVQDMDHENMFWYRQDPGLGLRLIYFSYDVKMKEKGDIPEGYSVSREKKERFSLILESASTNQTSMYLCASRTRGPGNTIYFGEGSWLTVV.

This chain links TRBV19 with TRBJ2-3; D is possibly TRBD2 (6 bases). The CDR3 length is 14 residues. Looked up from germline, CDR1 is LNHDA and CDR2 is SQIVND (reference sequence). V was shortened by 1 base and J by 6 bases, with 11 bases between the two germline ends. The CDR3 sequence: CASSIAGGGDTQYF. CDR3 sequence (DNA): TGTGCCAGTAGTATAGCCGGTGGAGGGGATACGCAGTATTTT. Drawing the rest from reference TRBV19 and TRBJ2-3, the complete variable domain is DGGITQSPKYLFRKEGQNVTLSCEQNLNHDAMYWYRQDPGQGLRLIYYSQIVNDFQKGDIAEGYSVSREKKESFPLTVTSAQKNPTAFYLCASSIAGGGDTQYFGPGTRLTVL.

The chain combines TRBV11-2 with TRBJ2-7; 9 bases agree with TRBD2. The CDR3 contains 15 residues. Germline V CDR1 and CDR2: SGHAT, FQNNGV. V dropped 4 bases and J dropped 2; count of bases not matched to a gene: 6. In DNA form, the CDR3 reads TGTGCCAGCAGCTCAGGGGCTAGCGGGACCTACGAGCAGTACTTC. This translates into CASSSGASGTYEQYF.

V is TRBV30 and J is TRBJ2-5, with a tentative D call TRBD2 (6 bases). Germline CDR1 and CDR2: GTSNPN and SVGIG (reference sequence). Trimming cost V 4 bases and J 2 bases, with 26 bases left between them. The CDR3 spans 18 residues. In DNA, the CDR3 is TGTGCCTGGATGGGGAACCACCGGGTGCAGGAGGGACAAGAGACCCAGTACTTC. Translation gives CAWMGNHRVQEGQETQYF. The entire variable domain, with the rest obtained from reference TRBV30 and TRBJ2-5, is as follows: SQTIHQWPATLVQPVGSPLSLECTVEGTSNPNLYWYRQAAGRGLQLLFYSVGIGQISSEVPQNLSASRPQDRQFILSSKKLLLSDSGFYLCAWMGNHRVQEGQETQYFGPGTRLLVL.

This clone appeared once. The chain recombines TRBV27 with TRBJ2-1; D is possibly TRBD2 (5 bases). Per germline, CDR1 MNHEY and CDR2 SMNVEV (reference sequence). CDR3 length: 15 residues. Trimming removed 6 bases from V and 3 bases from J, with 15 bases in between. For the CDR3, the DNA is TGTGCCAGCAGCGGAGCGGCGTGGGACTACAATGAGCAGTTCTTC. It encodes CASSGAAWDYNEQFF.

The chain combines TRBV9 with TRBJ2-4, with D tentatively TRBD1 (6 bases). V gave up 2 bases and J gave up 1 base, with 10 bases separating them. The V gene's germline CDR1 is SGDLS and CDR2 YYNGEE. The CDR3 extends over 15 amino acids. This chain's CDR3 is CASSVNGQAKNIQYF. CDR3 coding DNA: TGTGCCAGCAGCGTTAACGGACAGGCCAAAAACATTCAGTACTTC.

This chain uses TRBV27 with TRBJ2-7, with 11 bases identical to TRBD2. Germline assignment: CDR1 MNHEY and CDR2 SMNVEV (reference sequence). J gave up 7 bases and V 6 bases, and 8 bases lay outside the gene matches. The CDR3 totals 14 residues. This chain's CDR3 is CASSTSGRGWEQYF. The CDR3 nucleotides read TGTGCCAGCAGCACTAGCGGGAGAGGGTGGGAGCAGTACTTC.

CDR3 coding DNA: TGTGCCAGCAGTTATGGACGCCAACAGGGACGGGCCACCTTC. Translating gives CASSYGRQQGRATF. The chain has TRBV6-5 and TRBJ1-2; TRBD1 might be the D (6 bases). CDR1 MNHEY and CDR2 SVGAGI come from the germline V gene. CDR3 size: 14 residues. Trimming removed 3 bases from V and 13 bases from J, with 21 bases in between.

The V call is TRBV1, the J call TRBJ2-7; the table names TRBD2, a call not compared with the DNA. TRBV1 is an annotated pseudogene. The CDR3 is 20 amino acids. CDR3 bases: TGCACCAGCAGCCAATTTGGGACTAGCGGTATACTTTGGGAACCCTACGAGCAGTACTTC. Translation: CTSSQFGTSGILWEPYEQYF.

The chain has TRBV18 and TRBJ1-4, with no clear D. V lost 0 bases, J lost 8 bases, and 7 bases lay in between. The germline CDR1 and CDR2 sequences are KGHSH and LQKENI. This CDR3 region has 13 residues. CDR3 region: CASSPPGGEKLFF. For the CDR3, the DNA is TGTGCCAGCTCACCACCGGGAGGAGAAAAACTGTTTTTT.

V usage is TRBV6-1 and J usage is TRBJ2-5; 8 bases align to TRBD2. Germline CDR1 MNHNS, CDR2 SASEGT. The J segment lost 3 bases and the V segment lost 0 bases, leaving 6 bases of the junction unmatched. The CDR3 loop spans 16 amino acids. CDR3 residues: CASSEAPSGGEETQYF. The CDR3 nucleotides are TGTGCCAGCAGTGAAGCGCCTTCGGGAGGGGAAGAGACCCAGTACTTC.

The V gene is TRBV4-1, the J gene TRBJ2-2, with D possibly being TRBD2 (6 bases). V was cut by 0 bases and J by 4 bases, with 18 bases left in between. Germline CDR1 is MGHRA and CDR2 is YSYEKL. The CDR3 covers 18 residues. This CDR3 reads CASSQDRVAGRVTGELFF. The CDR3 coding sequence is TGCGCCAGCAGCCAAGATAGGGTAGCCGGGAGAGTCACCGGGGAGCTGTTTTTT.

The chain links TRBV7-2 to TRBJ1-1; 8 nucleotides agree with TRBD1. The germline CDR1 and CDR2 sequences are SGHTA and FQGNSA. This CDR3 has 14 residues. V lost 1 base and J lost 8; bases outside the gene matches: 6. The CDR3 loop reads CASSLDGTGPEAFF. In nucleotides, the CDR3 is TGTGCCAGCAGCTTAGACGGGACAGGACCGGAAGCTTTCTTT.

The gene calls are TRBV14 and TRBJ2-5; 10 nucleotides line up with TRBD2. Germline V gene sequence: CDR1 SGHDN, CDR2 FVKESK. Trimming removed 2 bases from V and 5 bases from J; junction bases left unmatched: 17. The CDR3 loop spans 19 amino acids. CDR3 amino acids: CASSQSAGGLLAGEETQYF. CDR3 in DNA: TGTGCCAGCAGCCAATCAGCAGGGGGCCTCCTAGCGGGAGAGGAGACCCAGTACTTC.

V usage is TRBV14 and J usage is TRBJ2-5; D gene uncertain. The CDR3 is 15 amino acids. V dropped 1 base and J dropped 0 bases, with 9 bases sitting between them. Germline V lookup: CDR1 SGHDN, CDR2 FVKESK. This CDR3 reads CASSQGQAHQETQYF. CDR3 DNA: TGTGCCAGCAGCCAAGGTCAGGCTCACCAAGAGACCCAGTACTTC.

This chain connects TRBV9 to TRBJ2-1; 11 nucleotides align to TRBD2. CDR3 length equals 16 residues. With 0 bases clipped from V and 7 bases from J, the junction kept 6 bases outside the gene matches. Germline CDR1 reads SGDLS; CDR2 reads YYNGEE. CDR3 sequence: CASSVELAGAWNEQFF. The CDR3 nucleotides read TGTGCCAGCAGCGTAGAACTAGCGGGAGCCTGGAATGAGCAGTTCTTC.

V usage is TRBV4-3 and J usage is TRBJ2-6; 9 nucleotides line up with TRBD1. Losses at the gene ends were 0 bases for V and 0 bases for J; bases not matched to a gene: 3. This CDR3 comprises 18 residues. Germline CDR1 reads LGHNA; CDR2 reads YSLEER. The CDR3 here is CASSQDGTGFSGANVLTF. In DNA form, the CDR3 reads TGCGCCAGCAGCCAAGATGGGACAGGGTTCTCTGGGGCCAACGTCCTGACTTTC.

The chain employs TRBV7-8 and TRBJ2-5; 10 bases map to TRBD2. Germline lookup yields CDR1 SGHVS and CDR2 FQNEAQ. The ends lost 6 bases at V and 5 bases at J; junction bases unmatched: 6. This CDR3 is built from 14 residues. CDR3 region: CASRTAGGLETQYF. The CDR3 DNA is TGTGCCAGCAGGACAGCGGGAGGGCTGGAGACCCAGTACTTC. Full variable domain (missing parts from reference TRBV7-8 and TRBJ2-5): GAGVSQSPRYKVAKRGQDVALRCDPISGHVSLFWYQQALGQGPEFLTYFQNEAQLDKSGLPSDRFFAERPEGSVSTLKIQRTQQEDSAVYLCASRTAGGLETQYFGPGTRLLVL.

The chain combines TRBV7-9 with TRBJ1-2; unclear D gene. CDR3 size: 14 residues. Trimming took 8 bases from V and 0 from J, leaving 13 bases between them. CDR1 and CDR2 (germline): SEHNR, FQNEAQ (reference sequence). CDR3 coding DNA: TGTGCCAGCGAGAGGTCAGCACCTAACTATGGCTACACCTTC. Residues: CASERSAPNYGYTF.

The chain employs TRBV19 and TRBJ2-3, with TRBD2 matching over 13 bases. The CDR3 has 18 residues. Germline CDR1 and CDR2: LNHDA and SQIVND (reference sequence). V shed 5 bases and J 5 bases; nucleotides not matched to a gene: 13. CDR3 protein: CASSPLPGLAGLGDTQYF. CDR3 coding DNA: TGTGCCAGTAGTCCCCTGCCGGGACTAGCGGGACTTGGAGATACGCAGTATTTT. Looking up the rest from reference TRBV19 and TRBJ2-3 gives the full variable domain: DGGITQSPKYLFRKEGQNVTLSCEQNLNHDAMYWYRQDPGQGLRLIYYSQIVNDFQKGDIAEGYSVSREKKESFPLTVTSAQKNPTAFYLCASSPLPGLAGLGDTQYFGPGTRLTVL.

The chain joins TRBV9 to TRBJ2-1; TRBD2 might be the D (5 bases). The germline gives CDR1 SGDLS, CDR2 YYNGEE. The CDR3 has 12 amino acids. The germline V and J ends were trimmed by 4 bases and 10 bases, with 12 bases remaining between them. CDR3: CASSSPRAEQFF. The CDR3 nucleotides are TGTGCCAGCAGCTCCCCGCGGGCGGAGCAGTTCTTC.

The V call is TRBV2, the J call TRBJ1-6, with 7 bases lining up with TRBD1. Germline V gives CDR1 SNHLY, CDR2 FYNNEI. The V gene end was trimmed by 3 bases and the J gene end by 9 bases; junction bases not matched to a gene: 11. The CDR3 contains 16 residues. The DNA for the CDR3 is TGTGCCAGCAGTGACCGGGACAGAGGCCTCGGTTCACCCCTCCACTTT. Translating gives CASSDRDRGLGSPLHF.

This chain connects TRBV7-3 to TRBJ1-1, with D unclear. CDR3 length: 13 residues. V lost 6 bases, J lost 2 bases, and 10 bases lay in between. The germline CDR1 and CDR2 sequences are SGHTA and FQGTGA. CDR3 in DNA: TGTGCCAGCAGGCGACATGGAAACACTGAAGCTTTCTTT. Protein product: CASRRHGNTEAFF.

The CDR3 DNA is TGTGCCCCCCAGTTGGGCAGACCCGGATCCTACAATGAGCAGTTCTTC. Protein sequence: CAPQLGRPGSYNEQFF. This chain uses TRBV7-2 with TRBJ2-1; D not resolved. The CDR3 contains 16 residues. The germline gives CDR1 SGHTA, CDR2 FQGNSA. V lost 11 bases and J 1 base, leaving 21 bases between the germline ends.

This rearrangement joins TRBV29-1 to TRBJ2-7, with D perhaps matching TRBD2 (5 bases). V lost 3 bases to trimming and J lost 0 bases, with 9 bases between them. Germline CDR1 SQVTM, CDR2 ANQGSEA. The length of the CDR3 is 13 residues. Written as DNA, the CDR3 is TGCAGCGTTGAGACGGGAATCTCCTACGAGCAGTACTTC. This codes for CSVETGISYEQYF.

The chain is built from TRBV12-3 or TRBV12-4 and TRBJ1-2, with D maybe TRBD1 (6 bases). The ends were cut back, 2 bases at V and 5 bases at J, with 6 bases in the middle. The CDR3 is made up of 12 amino acids. CDR3 DNA: TGTGCCAGCAGTTTAAGGGGGTATGGCTACACCTTC. The encoded protein is CASSLRGYGYTF.

The table lists this clone with a count of one. V and J are TRBV18 and TRBJ1-5, with D possibly TRBD1 on 6 matching bases. Germline CDR1 reads KGHSH; CDR2 reads LQKENI. The CDR3 totals 15 residues. Trimming pared 3 bases from V and 5 bases from J, leaving 14 bases between. Here the CDR3 reads CASSPNTGTDQPQHF. CDR3 nucleotide sequence: TGTGCCAGCTCACCCAACACAGGGACGGATCAGCCCCAGCATTTT.